This TCR beta chain was captured in a study of shared clonotypes between healthy human individuals. General observations from the study: Sharing across four donors was highest in naive CD4 (around 5%) and lowest in memory CD8 (0.4%).

Worth noting for this clone: Its antigen is currently unknown.

CD45RO negativity and positive selection for CCR7 defined naive CD8 cells, a population that excluded terminally differentiated effector memory CD45RA+ cells. The study enrolled healthy HIV-negative adults without recent acute infections or vaccinations as donors. Adults of Caucasian background living in Nashville, Tennessee made up all donors. The authors split each subset's genomic DNA evenly across several immunoSEQ plates. Generated by immunoSEQ multiplex PCR, the TCRdb table keeps only in-frame clones and is missing some. Of about 700,000 clones in the sample, about 90% are singletons; the top ten hold 20% to 25%. CDR3 length: 19 amino acids. V shed 2 bases and J shed 7 bases, with 28 bases lying between them. The germline V gene encodes CDR1 SGDLS and CDR2 YYNGEE.

Sequenced: naive CD8+ T cells sorted from blood. This rearrangement joins TRBV9 to TRBJ2-1; D is perhaps TRBD1 or TRBD2 (5 bases each). The source is a man aged 25-45 years in good health. The CDR3 is CASSVPEGTASFLSNEQFF. DNA for the CDR3: TGTGCCAGCAGCGTTCCCGAGGGGACCGCTAGTTTTTTGTCGAATGAGCAGTTCTTC.